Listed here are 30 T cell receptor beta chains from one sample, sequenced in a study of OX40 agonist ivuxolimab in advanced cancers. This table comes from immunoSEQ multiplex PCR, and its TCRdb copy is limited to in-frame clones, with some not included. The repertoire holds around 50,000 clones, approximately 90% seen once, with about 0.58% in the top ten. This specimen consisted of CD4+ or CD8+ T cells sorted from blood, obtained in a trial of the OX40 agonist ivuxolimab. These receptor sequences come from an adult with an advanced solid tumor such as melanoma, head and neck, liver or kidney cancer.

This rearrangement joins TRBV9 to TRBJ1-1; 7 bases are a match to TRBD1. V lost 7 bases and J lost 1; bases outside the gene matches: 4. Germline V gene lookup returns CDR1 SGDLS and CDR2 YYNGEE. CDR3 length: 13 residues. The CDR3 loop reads CASGRDRNTEAFF. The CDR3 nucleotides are TGTGCCAGCGGGAGGGACAGGAACACTGAAGCTTTCTTT.

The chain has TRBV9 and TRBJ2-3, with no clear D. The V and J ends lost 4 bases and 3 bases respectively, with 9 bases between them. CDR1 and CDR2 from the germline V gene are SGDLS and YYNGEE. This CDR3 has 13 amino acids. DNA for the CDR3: TGTGCCAGCAGCCTCGACCAGACAGATACGCAGTATTTT. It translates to CASSLDQTDTQYF.

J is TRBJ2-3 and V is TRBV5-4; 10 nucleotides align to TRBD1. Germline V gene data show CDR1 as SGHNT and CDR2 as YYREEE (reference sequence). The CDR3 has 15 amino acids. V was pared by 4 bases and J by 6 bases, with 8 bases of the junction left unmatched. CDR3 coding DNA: TGTGCCAGCAGCCGCCGGACAGGGGGGGTCGATACGCAGTATTTT. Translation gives CASSRRTGGVDTQYF.

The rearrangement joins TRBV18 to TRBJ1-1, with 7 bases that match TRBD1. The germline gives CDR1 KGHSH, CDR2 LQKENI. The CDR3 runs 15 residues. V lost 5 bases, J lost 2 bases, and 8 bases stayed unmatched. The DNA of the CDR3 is TGTGCCAGCTCAACCGCCCAGGGGGTTAACACTGAAGCTTTCTTT. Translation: CASSTAQGVNTEAFF.

This CDR3 reads CASSPWTGGAGQPQHF. The CDR3 nucleotides read TGTGCCAGCAGTCCATGGACAGGGGGCGCGGGTCAGCCCCAGCATTTT. V usage is TRBV27 and J usage is TRBJ1-5; TRBD1 agrees at 11 bases. V gave up 5 bases and J gave up 6 bases; unmatched junction bases: 9. The CDR3 is 16 amino acids. CDR1 is MNHEY and CDR2 is SMNVEV in the germline V gene (reference sequence).

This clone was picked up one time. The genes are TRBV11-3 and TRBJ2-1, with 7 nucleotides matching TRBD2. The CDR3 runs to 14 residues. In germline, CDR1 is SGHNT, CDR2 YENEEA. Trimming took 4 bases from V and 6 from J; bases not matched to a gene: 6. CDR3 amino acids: CASSWASGLNEQFF. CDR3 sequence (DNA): TGTGCCAGCAGCTGGGCTAGCGGCCTCAATGAGCAGTTCTTC.

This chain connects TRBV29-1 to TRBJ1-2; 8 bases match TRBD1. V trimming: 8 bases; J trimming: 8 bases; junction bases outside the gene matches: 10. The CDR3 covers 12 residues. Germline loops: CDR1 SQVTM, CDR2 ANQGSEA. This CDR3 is CSSIKQGGGYTF. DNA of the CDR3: TGCAGCTCTATCAAACAGGGGGGCGGCTACACCTTC.

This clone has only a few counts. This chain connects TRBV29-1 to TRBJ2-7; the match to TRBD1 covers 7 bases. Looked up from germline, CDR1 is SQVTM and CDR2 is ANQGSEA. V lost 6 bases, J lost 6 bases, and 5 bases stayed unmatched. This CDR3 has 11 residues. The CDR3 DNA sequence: TGCAGCGTGGCACAGGGGACCGAGCAGTACTTC. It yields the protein CSVAQGTEQYF.

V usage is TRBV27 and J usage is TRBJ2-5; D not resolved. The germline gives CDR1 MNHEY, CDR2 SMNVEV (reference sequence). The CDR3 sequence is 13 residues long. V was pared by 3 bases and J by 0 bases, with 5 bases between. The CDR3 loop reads CASSFRHQETQYF. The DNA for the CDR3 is TGTGCCAGCAGTTTTCGGCACCAAGAGACCCAGTACTTC.

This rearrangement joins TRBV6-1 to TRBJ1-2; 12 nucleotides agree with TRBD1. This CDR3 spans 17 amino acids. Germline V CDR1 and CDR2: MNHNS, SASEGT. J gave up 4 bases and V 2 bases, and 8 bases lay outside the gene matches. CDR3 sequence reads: CASSEFGTGGSVYGYTF. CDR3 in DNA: TGTGCCAGCAGTGAATTTGGGACAGGGGGCTCGGTCTATGGCTACACCTTC.

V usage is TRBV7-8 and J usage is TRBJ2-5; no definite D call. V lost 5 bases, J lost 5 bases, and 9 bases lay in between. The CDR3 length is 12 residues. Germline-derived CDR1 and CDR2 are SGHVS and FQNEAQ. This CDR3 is CASSASGETQYF. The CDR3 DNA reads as TGTGCCAGCAGCGCATCCGGGGAGACCCAGTACTTC.

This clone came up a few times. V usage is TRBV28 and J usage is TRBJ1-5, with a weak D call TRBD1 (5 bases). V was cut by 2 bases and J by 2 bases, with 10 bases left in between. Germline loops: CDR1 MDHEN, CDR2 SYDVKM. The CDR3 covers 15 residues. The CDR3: CASSLTSGRNQPQHF. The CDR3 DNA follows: TGTGCCAGCAGTTTAACCTCAGGGCGCAATCAGCCCCAGCATTTT.

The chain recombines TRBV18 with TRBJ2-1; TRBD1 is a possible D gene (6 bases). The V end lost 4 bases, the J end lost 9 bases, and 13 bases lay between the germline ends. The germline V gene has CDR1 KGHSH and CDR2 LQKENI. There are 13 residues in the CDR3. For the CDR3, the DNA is TGTGCCAGCTCACAAACCAGGGGTGGTGAGCAGTTCTTC. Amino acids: CASSQTRGGEQFF.

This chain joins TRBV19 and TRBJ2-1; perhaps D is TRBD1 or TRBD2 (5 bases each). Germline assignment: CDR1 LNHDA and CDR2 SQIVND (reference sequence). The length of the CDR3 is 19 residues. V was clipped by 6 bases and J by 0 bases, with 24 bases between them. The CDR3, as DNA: TGTGCCAGTAGCCGCACGAGCCTTGGTTGGGGGAGCTCCTACAATGAGCAGTTCTTC. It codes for CASSRTSLGWGSSYNEQFF.

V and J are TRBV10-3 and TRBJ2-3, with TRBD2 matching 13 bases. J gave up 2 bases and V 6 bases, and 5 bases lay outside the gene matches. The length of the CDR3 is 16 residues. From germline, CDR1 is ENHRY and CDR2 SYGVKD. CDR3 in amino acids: CAISGLAGAITDTQYF. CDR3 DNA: TGTGCCATCAGCGGACTAGCGGGAGCGATCACAGATACGCAGTATTTT.

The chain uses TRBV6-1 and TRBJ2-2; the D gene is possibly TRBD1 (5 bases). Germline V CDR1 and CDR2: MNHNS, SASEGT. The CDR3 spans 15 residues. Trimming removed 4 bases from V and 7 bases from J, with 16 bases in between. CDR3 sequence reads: CASSARATEVGELFF. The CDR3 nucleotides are TGTGCCAGCAGTGCCCGGGCGACAGAGGTCGGGGAGCTGTTTTTT.

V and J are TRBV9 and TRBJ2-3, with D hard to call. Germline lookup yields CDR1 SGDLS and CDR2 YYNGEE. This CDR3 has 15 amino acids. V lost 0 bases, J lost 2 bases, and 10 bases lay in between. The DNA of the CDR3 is TGTGCCAGCAGCGTAGAGGCCAGACCCACAGATACGCAGTATTTT. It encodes CASSVEARPTDTQYF. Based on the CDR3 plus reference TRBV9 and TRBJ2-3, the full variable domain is DSGVTQTPKHLITATGQRVTLRCSPRSGDLSVYWYQQSLDQGLQFLIQYYNGEERAKGNILERFSAQQFPDLHSELNLSSLELGDSALYFCASSVEARPTDTQYFGPGTRLTVL.

CDR3 sequence: CASSTGAASGRSYNEQFF. CDR3 nucleotides: TGTGCCAGCTCAACAGGGGCGGCTAGCGGGAGGTCCTACAATGAGCAGTTCTTC. This rearrangement joins TRBV18 to TRBJ2-1, with 11 bases lining up with TRBD2. Germline assignment: CDR1 KGHSH and CDR2 LQKENI. J lost 1 base, V lost 5 bases, and 10 bases had no gene match. The CDR3 consists of 18 residues.

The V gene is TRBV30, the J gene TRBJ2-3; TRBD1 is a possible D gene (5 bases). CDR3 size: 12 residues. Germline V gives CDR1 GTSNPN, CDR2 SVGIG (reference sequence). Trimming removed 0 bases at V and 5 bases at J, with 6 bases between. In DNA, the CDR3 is TGTGCCTGGAGTGTACAGGAAGATACGCAGTATTTT. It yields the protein CAWSVQEDTQYF.

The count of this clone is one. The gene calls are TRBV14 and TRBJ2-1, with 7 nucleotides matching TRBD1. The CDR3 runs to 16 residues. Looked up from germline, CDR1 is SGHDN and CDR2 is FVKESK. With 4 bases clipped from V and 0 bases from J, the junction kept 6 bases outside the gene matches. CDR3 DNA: TGTGCCAGCAGCCCTCCGACAGGGAGCTCCTACAATGAGCAGTTCTTC. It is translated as CASSPPTGSSYNEQFF.

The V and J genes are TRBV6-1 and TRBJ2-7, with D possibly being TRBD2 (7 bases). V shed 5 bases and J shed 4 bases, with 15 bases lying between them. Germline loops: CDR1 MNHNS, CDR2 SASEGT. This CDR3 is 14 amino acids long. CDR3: CASSQGGAKYEQYF. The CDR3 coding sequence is TGTGCCAGCAGTCAAGGGGGGGCTAAATACGAGCAGTACTTC.

In DNA form, the CDR3 reads TGTGCCAGCAGCGCCCGAACTAGCGGGGATGAGCAGTTCTTC. This codes for CASSARTSGDEQFF. The J gene is TRBJ2-1, the V gene TRBV7-9; 10 nucleotides agree with TRBD2. V lost 5 bases, J lost 8 bases, and 6 bases stayed unmatched. Germline CDR1 SEHNR, CDR2 FQNEAQ (reference sequence). CDR3 length: 14 residues. The full variable domain, rest sourced from reference TRBV7-9 and TRBJ2-1, is DTGVSQNPRHKITKRGQNVTFRCDPISEHNRLYWYRQTLGQGPEFLTYFQNEAQLEKSRLLSDRFSAERPKGSFSTLEIQRTEQGDSAMYLCASSARTSGDEQFFGPGTRLTVL.

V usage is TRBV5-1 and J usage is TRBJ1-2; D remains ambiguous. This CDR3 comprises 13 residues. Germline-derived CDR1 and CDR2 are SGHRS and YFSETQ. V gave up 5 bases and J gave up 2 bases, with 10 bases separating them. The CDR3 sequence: CASSWNINYGYTF. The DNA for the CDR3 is TGCGCCAGCAGTTGGAATATCAACTATGGCTACACCTTC.

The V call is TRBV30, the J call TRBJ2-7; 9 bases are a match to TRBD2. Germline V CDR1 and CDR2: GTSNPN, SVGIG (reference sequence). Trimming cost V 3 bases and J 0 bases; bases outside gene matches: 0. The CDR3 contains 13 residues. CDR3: CAWRAGGSYEQYF. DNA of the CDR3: TGTGCCTGGAGAGCGGGGGGCTCCTACGAGCAGTACTTC.

The CDR3 coding sequence is TGTGCCAGTAGTAGCGAGGGAGCTTACGAGCAGTACTTC. Its protein is CASSSEGAYEQYF. This chain joins TRBV19 and TRBJ2-7; D is possibly TRBD2 (5 bases). Trimming removed 4 bases at V and 4 bases at J, with 11 bases between. The CDR3 contains 13 residues. In germline, CDR1 is LNHDA, CDR2 SQIVND (reference sequence).

The CDR3 sequence is CSASAGTSNQPQHF. For the CDR3, the DNA is TGCAGCGCCTCGGCTGGAACTAGCAATCAGCCCCAGCATTTT. The chain employs TRBV29-1 and TRBJ1-5; D remains ambiguous. Germline values: CDR1 SQVTM, CDR2 ANQGSEA. The V end lost 7 bases, the J end lost 0 bases, and 13 bases lay between the germline ends. The CDR3 loop spans 14 amino acids. Supplemented by reference TRBV29-1 and TRBJ1-5, the full variable domain reads SAVISQKPSRDICQRGTSLTIQCQVDSQVTMMFWYRQQPGQSLTLIATANQGSEATYESGFVIDKFPISRPNLTFSTLTVSNMSPEDSSIYLCSASAGTSNQPQHFGDGTRLSIL.

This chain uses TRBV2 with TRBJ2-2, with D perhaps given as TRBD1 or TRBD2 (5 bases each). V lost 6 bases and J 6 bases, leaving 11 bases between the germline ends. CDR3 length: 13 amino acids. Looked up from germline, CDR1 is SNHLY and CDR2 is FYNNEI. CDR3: CASSQRGPGELFF. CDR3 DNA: TGTGCCAGCAGCCAACGGGGCCCCGGGGAGCTGTTTTTT.

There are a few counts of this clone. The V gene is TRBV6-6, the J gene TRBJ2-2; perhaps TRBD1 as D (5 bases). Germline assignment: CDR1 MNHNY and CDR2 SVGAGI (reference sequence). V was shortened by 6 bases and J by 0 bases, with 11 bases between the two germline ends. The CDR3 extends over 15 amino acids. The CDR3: CASRPTETNTGELFF. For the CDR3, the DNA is TGTGCCAGCAGGCCGACAGAAACGAACACCGGGGAGCTGTTTTTT.

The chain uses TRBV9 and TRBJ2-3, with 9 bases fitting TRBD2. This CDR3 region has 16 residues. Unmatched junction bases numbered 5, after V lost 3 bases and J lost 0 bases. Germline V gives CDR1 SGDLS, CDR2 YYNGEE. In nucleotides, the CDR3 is TGTGCCAGCAGCGCTCTAGCGGGGTCAAGCACAGATACGCAGTATTTT. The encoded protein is CASSALAGSSTDTQYF.

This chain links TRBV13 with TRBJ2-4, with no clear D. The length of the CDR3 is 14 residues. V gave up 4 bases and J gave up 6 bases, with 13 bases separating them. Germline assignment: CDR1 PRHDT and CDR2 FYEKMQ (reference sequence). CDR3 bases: TGTGCCAGCAGCTCATTGGACGTGGGAAACATTCAGTACTTC. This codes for CASSSLDVGNIQYF.